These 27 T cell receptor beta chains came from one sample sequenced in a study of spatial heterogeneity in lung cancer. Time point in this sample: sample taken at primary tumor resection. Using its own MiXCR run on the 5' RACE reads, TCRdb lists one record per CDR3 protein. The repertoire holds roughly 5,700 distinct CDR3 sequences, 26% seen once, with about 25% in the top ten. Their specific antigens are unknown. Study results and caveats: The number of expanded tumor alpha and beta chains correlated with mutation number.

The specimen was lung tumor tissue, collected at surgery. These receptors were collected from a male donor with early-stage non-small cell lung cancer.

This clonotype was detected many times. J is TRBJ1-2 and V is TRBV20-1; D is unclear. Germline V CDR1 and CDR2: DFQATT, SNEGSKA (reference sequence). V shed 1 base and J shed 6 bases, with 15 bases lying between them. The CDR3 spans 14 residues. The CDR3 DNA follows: TGCAGTGCTAGAGGGAAAGGAACGACACATGGCTACACCTTC. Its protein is CSARGKGTTHGYTF.

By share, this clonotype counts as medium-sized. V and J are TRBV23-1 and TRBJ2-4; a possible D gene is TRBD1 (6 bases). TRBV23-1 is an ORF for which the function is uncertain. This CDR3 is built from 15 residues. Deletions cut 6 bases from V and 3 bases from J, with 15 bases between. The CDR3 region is CASSQLGTRKNIQYF. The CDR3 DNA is TGCGCCAGCAGCCAGCTCGGGACACGCAAAAACATTCAGTACTTC.

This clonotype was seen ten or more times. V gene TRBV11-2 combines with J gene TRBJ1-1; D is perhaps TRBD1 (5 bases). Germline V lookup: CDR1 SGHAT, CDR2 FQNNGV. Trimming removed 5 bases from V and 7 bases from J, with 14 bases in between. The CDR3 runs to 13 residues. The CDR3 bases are TGTGCCAGCAGCCCCAGGGATCCCCTTGAAGCTTTCTTT. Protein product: CASSPRDPLEAFF.

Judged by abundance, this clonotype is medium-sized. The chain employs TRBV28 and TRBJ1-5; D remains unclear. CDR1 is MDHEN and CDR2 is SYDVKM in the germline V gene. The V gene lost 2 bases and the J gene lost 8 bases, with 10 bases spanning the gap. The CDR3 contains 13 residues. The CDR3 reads CASSLRGQEPQHF. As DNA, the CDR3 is TGTGCCAGCAGTTTACGAGGTCAGGAGCCCCAGCATTTT.

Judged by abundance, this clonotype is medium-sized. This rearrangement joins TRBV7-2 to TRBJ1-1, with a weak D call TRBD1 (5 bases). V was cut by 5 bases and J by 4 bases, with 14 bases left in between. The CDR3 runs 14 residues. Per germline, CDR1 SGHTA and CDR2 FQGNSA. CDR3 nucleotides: TGTGCCAGCAGCCCCAGGGTCGGGGGCACTGAAGCTTTCTTT. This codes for CASSPRVGGTEAFF.

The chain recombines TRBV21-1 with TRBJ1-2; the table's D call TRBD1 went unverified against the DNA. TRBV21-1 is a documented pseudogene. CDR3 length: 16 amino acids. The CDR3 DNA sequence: TGTGCCAGCAGCAAAGCACTGAGGGGGCGACTTGATGGCTACACCTTC. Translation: CASSKALRGRLDGYTF.

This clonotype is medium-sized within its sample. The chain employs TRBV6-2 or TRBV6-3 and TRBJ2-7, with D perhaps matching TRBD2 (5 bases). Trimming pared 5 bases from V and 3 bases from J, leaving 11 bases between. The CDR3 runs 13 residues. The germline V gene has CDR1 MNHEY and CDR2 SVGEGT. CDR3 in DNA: TGTGCCAGCAGTCGGACTCTCGACTACGAGCAGTACTTC. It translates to CASSRTLDYEQYF.

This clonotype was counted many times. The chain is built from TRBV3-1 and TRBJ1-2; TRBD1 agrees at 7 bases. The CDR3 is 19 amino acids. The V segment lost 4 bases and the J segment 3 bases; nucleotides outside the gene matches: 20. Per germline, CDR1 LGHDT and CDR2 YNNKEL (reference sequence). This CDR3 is CASSPIYIPNRGLHYGYTF. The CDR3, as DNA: TGTGCCAGCAGCCCTATTTATATACCGAACAGGGGTCTTCACTATGGCTACACCTTC.

The CDR3 nucleotides read TGCAGTGCAGGAAGGGGACAGGGTGGTCAAGAGACCCAGTACTTC. Its protein product is CSAGRGQGGQETQYF. The J gene is TRBJ2-5, the V gene TRBV20-1, with 9 bases fitting TRBD1. The CDR3 sequence is 15 residues long. J gave up 2 bases and V 6 bases, and 10 bases lay outside the gene matches. CDR1 is DFQATT and CDR2 is SNEGSKA in the germline V gene (reference sequence).

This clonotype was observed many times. The chain's CDR3 is CASLGGDLNQPQHF. CDR3 nucleotides: TGTGCCAGCCTCGGGGGGGACCTCAATCAGCCCCAGCATTTT. This rearrangement joins TRBV19 to TRBJ1-5, with D tentatively TRBD1 (5 bases). The length of the CDR3 is 14 residues. The germline V gene encodes CDR1 LNHDA and CDR2 SQIVND (reference sequence). Trimming stripped 9 bases from V and 3 bases from J, with 15 bases between.

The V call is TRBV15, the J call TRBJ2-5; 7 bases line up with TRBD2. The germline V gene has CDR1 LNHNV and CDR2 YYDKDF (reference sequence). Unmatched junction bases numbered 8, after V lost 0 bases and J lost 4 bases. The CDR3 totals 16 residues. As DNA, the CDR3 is TGTGCCACCAGCAGAGATTCCGCTAGCGGATTAGAGACCCAGTACTTC. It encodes CATSRDSASGLETQYF.

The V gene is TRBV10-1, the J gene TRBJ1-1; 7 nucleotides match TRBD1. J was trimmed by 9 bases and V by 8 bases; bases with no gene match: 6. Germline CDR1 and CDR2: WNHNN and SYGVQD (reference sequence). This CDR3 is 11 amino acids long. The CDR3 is CASQGGAKAFF. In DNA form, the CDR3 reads TGCGCCAGCCAGGGGGGGGCAAAAGCTTTCTTT.

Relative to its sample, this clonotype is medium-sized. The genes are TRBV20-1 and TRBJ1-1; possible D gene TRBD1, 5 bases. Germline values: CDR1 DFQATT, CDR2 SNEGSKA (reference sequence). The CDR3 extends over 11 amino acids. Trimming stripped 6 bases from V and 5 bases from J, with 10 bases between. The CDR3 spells CSAGGRTEAFF. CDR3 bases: TGCAGTGCCGGGGGGAGAACTGAAGCTTTCTTT.

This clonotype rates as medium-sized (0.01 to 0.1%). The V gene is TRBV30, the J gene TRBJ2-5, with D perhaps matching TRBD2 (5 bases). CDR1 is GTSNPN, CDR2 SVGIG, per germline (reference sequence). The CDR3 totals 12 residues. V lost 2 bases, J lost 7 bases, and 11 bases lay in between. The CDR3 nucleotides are TGTGCCTGGAGTCCCCGGGGTCTGACCCAGTACTTC. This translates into CAWSPRGLTQYF.

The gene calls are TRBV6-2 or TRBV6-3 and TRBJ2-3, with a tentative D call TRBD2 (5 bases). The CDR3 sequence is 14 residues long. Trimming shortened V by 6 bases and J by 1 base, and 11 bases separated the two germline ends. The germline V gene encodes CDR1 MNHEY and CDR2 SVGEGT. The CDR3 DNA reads TGTGCCAGCAGGGAGGCGGGCCGCACAGATACGCAGTATTTT. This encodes CASREAGRTDTQYF.

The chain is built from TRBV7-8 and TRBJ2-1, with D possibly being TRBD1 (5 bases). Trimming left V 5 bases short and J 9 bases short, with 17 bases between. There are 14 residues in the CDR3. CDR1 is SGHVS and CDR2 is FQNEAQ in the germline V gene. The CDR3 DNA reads TGTGCCAGCAGCCTCTTCAGGGATCAGGGTGAGCAGTTCTTC. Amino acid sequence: CASSLFRDQGEQFF.

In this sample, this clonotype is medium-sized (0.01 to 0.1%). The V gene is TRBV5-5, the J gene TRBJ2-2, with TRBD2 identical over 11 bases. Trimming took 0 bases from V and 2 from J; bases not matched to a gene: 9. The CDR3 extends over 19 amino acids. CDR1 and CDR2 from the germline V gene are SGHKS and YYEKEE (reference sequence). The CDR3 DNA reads TGTGCCAGCAGCTTGGTAAATCCGGGACTAGCGGATAACACCGGGGAGCTGTTTTTT. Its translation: CASSLVNPGLADNTGELFF.

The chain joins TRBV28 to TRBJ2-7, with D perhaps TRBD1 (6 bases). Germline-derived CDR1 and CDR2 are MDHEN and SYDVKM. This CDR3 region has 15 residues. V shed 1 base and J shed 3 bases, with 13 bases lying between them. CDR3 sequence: CASSLSGTSNYEQYF. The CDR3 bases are TGTGCCAGCAGTTTATCGGGGACATCAAACTACGAGCAGTACTTC.

CDR3 protein: CASSPSVETQYF. In nucleotides, the CDR3 is TGTGCCAGCAGCCCCTCTGTGGAGACCCAGTACTTC. V usage is TRBV7-9 and J usage is TRBJ2-5; the D is unclear. The CDR3 contains 12 residues. Germline V CDR1 and CDR2: SEHNR, FQNEAQ (reference sequence). Trimming cost V 5 bases and J 5 bases, with 9 bases left between them. Supplemented by reference TRBV7-9 and TRBJ2-5, the full variable domain reads DTGVSQNPRHKITKRGQNVTFRCDPISEHNRLYWYRQTLGQGPEFLTYFQNEAQLEKSRLLSDRFSAERPKGSFSTLEIQRTEQGDSAMYLCASSPSVETQYFGPGTRLLVL.

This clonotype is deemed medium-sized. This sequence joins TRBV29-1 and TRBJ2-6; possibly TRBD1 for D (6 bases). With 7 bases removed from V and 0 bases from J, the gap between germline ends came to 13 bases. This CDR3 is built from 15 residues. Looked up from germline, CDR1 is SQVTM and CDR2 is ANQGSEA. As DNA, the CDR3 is TGCAGCGCCAGGGGCGGACCCTCTGGGGCCAACGTCCTGACTTTC. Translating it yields CSARGGPSGANVLTF.

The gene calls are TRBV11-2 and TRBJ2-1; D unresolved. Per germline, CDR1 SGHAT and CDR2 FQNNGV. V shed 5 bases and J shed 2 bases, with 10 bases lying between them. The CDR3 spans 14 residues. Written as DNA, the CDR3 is TGTGCCAGCAGCCGCGCGGTTCCCTACAATGAGCAGTTCTTC. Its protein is CASSRAVPYNEQFF.

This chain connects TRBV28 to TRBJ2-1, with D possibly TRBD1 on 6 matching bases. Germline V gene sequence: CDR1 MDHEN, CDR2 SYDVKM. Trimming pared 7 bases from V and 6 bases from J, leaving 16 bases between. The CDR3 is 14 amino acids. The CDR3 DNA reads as TGTGCCAGCACCGCCCCGGGCAGGGGCAATGAGCAGTTCTTC. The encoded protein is CASTAPGRGNEQFF.

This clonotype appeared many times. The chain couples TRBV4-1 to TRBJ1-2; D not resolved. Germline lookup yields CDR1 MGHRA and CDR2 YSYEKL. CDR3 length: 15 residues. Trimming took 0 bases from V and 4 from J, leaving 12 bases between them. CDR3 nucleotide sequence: TGCGCCAGCAGCCAAGACCCAGAAAGCTTCTATGGCTACACCTTC. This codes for CASSQDPESFYGYTF.

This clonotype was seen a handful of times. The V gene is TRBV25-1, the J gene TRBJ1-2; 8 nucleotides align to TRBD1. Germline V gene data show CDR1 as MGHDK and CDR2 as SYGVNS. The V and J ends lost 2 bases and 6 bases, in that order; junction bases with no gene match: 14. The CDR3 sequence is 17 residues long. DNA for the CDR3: TGTGCCAGCAGTGAACGCGGAGCCAGGGGGCTATTGCATGGCTACACCTTC. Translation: CASSERGARGLLHGYTF.

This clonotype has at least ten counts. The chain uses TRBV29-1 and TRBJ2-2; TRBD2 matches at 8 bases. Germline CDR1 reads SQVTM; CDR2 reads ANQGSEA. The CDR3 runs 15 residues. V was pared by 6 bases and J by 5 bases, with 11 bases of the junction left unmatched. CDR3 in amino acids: CSVTPPGGRTGELFF. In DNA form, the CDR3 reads TGCAGCGTAACCCCCCCGGGGGGGCGGACCGGGGAGCTGTTTTTT.

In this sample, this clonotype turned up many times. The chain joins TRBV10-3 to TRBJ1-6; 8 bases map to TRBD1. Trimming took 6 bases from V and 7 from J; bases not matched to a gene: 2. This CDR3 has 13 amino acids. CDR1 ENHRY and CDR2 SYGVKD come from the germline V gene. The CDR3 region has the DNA TGTGCCATCAGGGACAGGGAAAATTCACCCCTCCACTTT. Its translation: CAIRDRENSPLHF.

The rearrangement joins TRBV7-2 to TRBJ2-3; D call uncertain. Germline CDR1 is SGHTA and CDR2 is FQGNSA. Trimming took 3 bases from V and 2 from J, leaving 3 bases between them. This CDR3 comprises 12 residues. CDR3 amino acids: CASSLLTDTQYF. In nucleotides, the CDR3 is TGTGCCAGCAGCTTGCTCACAGATACGCAGTATTTT.